This T cell receptor beta chain was sequenced for a study of identical twins. Study-level findings and limits: Possibly, invariant MAIT and iNKT cells partly confounded zero-insertion analyses. The authors drew conclusions from cross-sectional statistical analysis rather than following the same donors. Cord blood beta clonotypes that were abundant carried fewer insertions, and memory repertoires showed no such trend. Twins' surplus sharing was weaker for beta out-of-frame sequences.

Germline lookup yields CDR1 SGHRS and CDR2 YFSETQ. V gave up 0 bases and J gave up 3 bases, with 10 bases separating them. The CDR3 sequence is 15 residues long. Each CDR3 protein gets one entry after TCRdb re-called the 5' RACE reads with MiXCR. The sample holds approximately 260,000 distinct CDR3 sequences; around 15% are singletons and the top ten take around 9.5%. In its sample, this clonotype was seen a few times. The antigen remains undetermined. The chain carries TRBV5-1 and TRBJ2-1; D unresolved. This clonotype originated in a woman between 18 and 29 years old in good health. Material: memory (CD45RO+) T cells sorted from blood. The CDR3 loop reads CASSLGTIVYNEQFF. The CDR3 DNA sequence: TGCGCCAGCAGCTTGGGGACCATAGTCTACAATGAGCAGTTCTTC.